This entry is about one T cell receptor (beta chain). Participants came from fewer than 25 US areas, aged about 18 to 100 years. Self-reported history from a screening survey and questionnaire set each donor's cohort. Either two negative PCRs, clearance, or symptom resolution qualified Cohort 3 donors as recovered. The sample originates from a study of blood T cell repertoires in COVID-19. Study summary: T cells, B-cell-depleted T cells, or PBMCs supplied cDNA or gDNA.

TCRdb's table, derived via immunoSEQ multiplex PCR, lists solely in-frame clones and lacks some. The sample contains some 240,000 clones, roughly four fifths of which appear only once. The TCR was taken from a man aged 45-65 years who had recovered from COVID-19. The source material was PBMCs or T cells enriched from blood (not recorded which).

CDR3 sequence: CASRPGGSNYEQYF. The CDR3, as DNA: TGCGCCAGCAGACCAGGGGGCTCAAACTACGAGCAGTACTTC. The J gene is TRBJ2-7, the V gene TRBV5-1; 8 nucleotides line up with TRBD1. The germline gives CDR1 SGHRS, CDR2 YFSETQ. After removal of 5 bases from V and 3 bases from J, the junction contained 7 bases not matched to a gene. The CDR3 runs to 14 residues. Using reference TRBV5-1 and TRBJ2-7 for the parts outside the CDR3, the full variable domain is KAGVTQTPRYLIKTRGQQVTLSCSPISGHRSVSWYQQTPGQGLQFLFEYFSETQRNKGNFPGRFSGRQFSNSRSEMNVSTLELGDSALYLCASRPGGSNYEQYFGPGTRLTVT.